This T cell receptor beta chain was sequenced in a study of T cell responses to AZD1222 COVID-19 vaccine. Study as a whole: Pooling of second doses given at about 4 or about 12 weeks was done.

Profiling relied on immunoSEQ multiplex PCR, and the TCRdb table lists in-frame clones only, not all of them. Counted here are 110,000 or so clones, roughly nine tenths occurring once; the ten biggest clones make up 5.4%. Regarding this clone: Its antigen remains unknown.

V was clipped by 2 bases and J by 3 bases, with 7 bases between them. This CDR3 is 13 amino acids long. Per germline, CDR1 KGHSH and CDR2 LQKENI. Study-level findings and limits: White British people made up most donors, females outnumbered males, and clonal diversity was possibly underestimated. Close to half of spike-specific TCRs reportedly recognize unmutated variant regions.

This chain uses TRBV18 with TRBJ1-2; no clear D gene. This clonotype was obtained from an adult in good health. The input for sequencing was peripheral blood, taken on day 0 of AZD1222 vaccination. The CDR3 sequence is CASSPVGDYGYTF. The CDR3 DNA reads TGTGCCAGCTCACCAGTCGGAGACTATGGCTACACCTTC.